A selection of T cell receptor beta chains follows, all from one sample in a study of cytomegalovirus exposure and HLA in healthy donors. TCRdb keeps only in-frame clones here, not all; method: immunoSEQ multiplex PCR. The data contain about 110,000 clones, nearly 97% of them singletons. The source material was PBMCs. These receptors were obtained from a woman younger than 30 in good health and CMV-seronegative. Each CDR3 is given with its conserved first and last residue. A D gene is named only where the DNA matches it firmly. Not every row has a clone size; where given, it reads once, few, many or a size class.

clone size	D gene	V gene	J gene	CDR3 protein	CDR3 DNA
.	TRBD2	TRBV4-1	TRBJ2-5	CASSPPLGLRGGETQYF	TGCGCCAGCAGCCCCCCTCTTGGGTTGCGGGGGGGGGAGACCCAGTACTTC
.	TRBD1	TRBV27	TRBJ2-7	CASSLLTGATYEQYF	TGTGCCAGCAGTTTATTGACAGGGGCGACCTACGAGCAGTACTTC
.	.	TRBV28	TRBJ1-2	CASSPKEGYGYTF	TGTGCCAGCAGTCCCAAGGAGGGGTATGGCTACACCTTC
.	TRBD1	TRBV18	TRBJ1-1	CASSPDSGGTEAFF	TGTGCCAGCTCACCGGATTCAGGGGGCACTGAAGCTTTCTTT
.	.	TRBV6-1	TRBJ1-1	CASSDSAGILSEAFF	TGTGCCAGCAGTGACAGCGCAGGGATTTTGTCTGAAGCTTTCTTT
.	.	TRBV2	TRBJ1-2	CASRSTDGNYGYTF	TGTGCCAGCAGATCGACAGACGGCAACTATGGCTACACCTTC
.	TRBD1	TRBV6-6	TRBJ2-2	CASSQTGYTGELFF	TGTGCCAGCAGTCAGACAGGGTACACCGGGGAGCTGTTTTTT
.	TRBD1	TRBV6-5	TRBJ2-5	CASSSSRTGNQETQYF	TGTGCCAGCAGTTCTAGCCGGACAGGGAACCAAGAGACCCAGTACTTC
.	.	TRBV27	TRBJ1-1	CASWSTKAGVMNTEAFF	TGTGCCAGCTGGTCCACCAAGGCGGGAGTAATGAACACTGAAGCTTTCTTT
.	TRBD1	TRBV2	TRBJ1-6	CASRSTSGTDNSPLHF	TGTGCCAGCAGAAGCACCTCCGGGACAGACAATTCACCCCTCCACTTT
once	TRBD1	TRBV6-5	TRBJ1-5	CASSSTADRDPPQHF	TGTGCCAGCAGTTCCACCGCGGACAGGGACCCGCCCCAGCATTTT
.	.	TRBV27	TRBJ2-7	CASSLSRTGTPYEQYF	TGTGCCAGCAGTTTATCACGAACAGGGACCCCCTACGAGCAGTACTTC
.	TRBD1	TRBV5-6	TRBJ1-2	CASSSPRGTGKFVYTF	TGTGCCAGCAGCTCGCCAAGGGGGACAGGGAAATTCGTCTACACCTTC
.	.	TRBV7-9	TRBJ1-2	CASIRTDVVGYTF	TGTGCCAGCATCAGGACAGACGTGGTGGGCTACACCTTC
.	.	TRBV6-5	TRBJ1-2	CASSLGGAYGYTF	TGTGCCAGCAGCTTGGGGGGGGCGTATGGCTACACCTTC
.	TRBD1	TRBV27	TRBJ2-7	CASTALAGTGLDEQYF	TGTGCCAGCACCGCCCTTGCCGGGACAGGGCTTGACGAGCAGTACTTC
.	.	TRBV18	TRBJ1-5	CASSPSDFNQPQHF	TGTGCCAGCTCACCTTCCGACTTCAATCAGCCCCAGCATTTT
.	TRBD2	TRBV29-1	TRBJ2-7	CSVESGGASYEQYF	TGCAGCGTTGAGAGCGGGGGGGCGTCCTACGAGCAGTACTTC
.	TRBD2	TRBV9	TRBJ2-5	CASSVGLAGDFQETQYF	TGTGCCAGCAGCGTAGGACTAGCGGGGGATTTCCAAGAGACCCAGTACTTC
.	TRBD2	TRBV2	TRBJ2-7	CASSKIAGGYEQYF	TGTGCCAGCAGCAAAATAGCGGGGGGCTACGAGCAGTACTTC
.	TRBD1	TRBV14	TRBJ1-1	CASSPFRPGQGAKAFF	TGTGCCAGCAGCCCCTTTAGACCGGGACAGGGGGCGAAAGCTTTCTTT
.	.	TRBV4-3	TRBJ1-5	CASSQERRVTQPQHF	TGCGCCAGCAGCCAAGAAAGGAGGGTTACTCAGCCCCAGCATTTT
.	.	TRBV5-8	TRBJ2-5	CASKVRSWWEQETQYF	TGTGCCAGCAAGGTCCGTTCGTGGTGGGAGCAAGAGACCCAGTACTTC
.	.	TRBV29-1	TRBJ1-1	CSVDGGMVDPEAFF	TGCAGCGTCGACGGGGGGATGGTTGACCCTGAAGCTTTCTTT
.	.	TRBV11-3	TRBJ1-1	CASSLGGLNTEAFF	TGTGCCAGCAGCTTAGGCGGGTTGAACACTGAAGCTTTCTTT
once	.	TRBV7-9	TRBJ2-5	CASSLRAGTQETQYF	TGTGCCAGCAGCTTACGCGCGGGGACCCAAGAGACCCAGTACTTC
.	.	TRBV7-9	TRBJ2-7	CASSLGGGSHEQYF	TGTGCCAGCAGCTTAGGCGGAGGGTCCCACGAGCAGTACTTC
few	.	TRBV10-2	TRBJ2-5	CASSESSEGETQYF	TGCGCCAGCAGTGAGAGTTCGGAGGGAGAGACCCAGTACTTC
.	.	TRBV19	TRBJ2-5	CASSISDSRFQETQYF	TGTGCCAGTAGTATATCTGACAGCAGATTCCAAGAGACCCAGTACTTC
.	.	TRBV9	TRBJ2-5	CASSVGGRADQETQYF	TGTGCCAGCAGCGTAGGCGGTCGAGCGGACCAAGAGACCCAGTACTTC
.	.	TRBV5-6	TRBJ1-6	CASSLKGYNSPLHF	TGTGCCAGCAGCTTGAAGGGGTATAATTCACCCCTCCACTTT
once	.	TRBV5-4	TRBJ2-5	CASSLVGRDTQETQYF	TGTGCCAGCAGCTTGGTTGGCCGGGACACACAAGAGACCCAGTACTTC
.	.	TRBV28	TRBJ2-7	CASNPLDRPSYEQYF	TGTGCCAGCAATCCTCTTGACAGGCCCTCCTACGAGCAGTACTTC
.	.	TRBV19	TRBJ1-1	CASSNPVTGGNTEAFF	TGTGCCAGTAGCAATCCAGTAACGGGAGGGAACACTGAAGCTTTCTTT
.	TRBD1	TRBV19	TRBJ1-1	CASSINYRGPNTEAFF	TGTGCCAGTAGTATTAATTACAGGGGGCCTAACACTGAAGCTTTCTTT
.	TRBD1	TRBV2	TRBJ1-2	CASSVQGDYGYTF	TGTGCCAGCAGTGTCCAGGGGGACTATGGCTACACCTTC
.	TRBD2	TRBV7-9	TRBJ2-1	CASSHSGARRGNEQFF	TGTGCCAGCAGTCATAGCGGGGCACGTAGAGGGAATGAGCAGTTCTTC
.	TRBD1	TRBV14	TRBJ2-5	CARDRWYQETQYF	TGTGCCAGGGACAGGTGGTACCAAGAGACCCAGTACTTC
.	.	TRBV28	TRBJ1-2	CASSWRQDGYTF	TGTGCCAGCAGCTGGAGGCAGGATGGCTACACCTTC
.	TRBD1	TRBV5-1	TRBJ1-1	CASSQGQILNTEAFF	TGCGCCAGCAGCCAGGGACAGATTCTAAACACTGAAGCTTTCTTT
once	.	TRBV27	TRBJ2-7	CASSFLGKQQYF	TGTGCCAGCAGTTTTTTGGGCAAACAGCAGTACTTC